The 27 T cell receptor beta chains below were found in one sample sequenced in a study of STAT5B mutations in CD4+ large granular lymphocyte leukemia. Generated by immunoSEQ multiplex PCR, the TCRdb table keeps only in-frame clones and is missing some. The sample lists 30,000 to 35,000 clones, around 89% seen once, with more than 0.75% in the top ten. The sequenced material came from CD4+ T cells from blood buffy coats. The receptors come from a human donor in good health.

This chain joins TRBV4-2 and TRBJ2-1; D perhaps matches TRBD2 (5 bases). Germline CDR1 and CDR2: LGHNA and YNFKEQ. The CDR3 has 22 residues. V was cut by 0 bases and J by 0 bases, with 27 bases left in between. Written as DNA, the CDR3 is TGTGCCAGCAGCCAAGATTCGGGCGTGGCGGGTCCCTTCTTTATCTCCTACAATGAGCAGTTCTTC. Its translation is CASSQDSGVAGPFFISYNEQFF.

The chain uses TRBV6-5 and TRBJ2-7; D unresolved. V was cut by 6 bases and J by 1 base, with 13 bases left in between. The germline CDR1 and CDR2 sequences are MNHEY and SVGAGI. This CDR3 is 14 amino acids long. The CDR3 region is CASSQRRLSYEQYF. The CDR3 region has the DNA TGTGCCAGCAGCCAACGTCGGCTATCCTACGAGCAGTACTTC.

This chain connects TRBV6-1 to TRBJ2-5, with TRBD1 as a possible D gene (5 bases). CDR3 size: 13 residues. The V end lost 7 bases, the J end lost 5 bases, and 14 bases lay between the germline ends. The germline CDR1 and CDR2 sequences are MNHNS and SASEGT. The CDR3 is CASILSGWETQYF. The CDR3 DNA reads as TGTGCCAGCATTTTATCAGGGTGGGAGACCCAGTACTTC.

The CDR3 nucleotides read TGTGCCAGCAGCCCTTCGGAGTCGGAGACCCAGTACTTC. It codes for CASSPSESETQYF. This chain uses TRBV11-2 with TRBJ2-5; D remains unclear. Germline CDR1 and CDR2: SGHAT and FQNNGV. Trimming stripped 5 bases from V and 5 bases from J, with 12 bases between. CDR3 length: 13 amino acids.

The CDR3, as DNA: TGTGCCACCCGACCCCACGAGAACACTGAAGCTTTCTTT. This encodes CATRPHENTEAFF. The rearrangement links TRBV2 to TRBJ1-1; D gene unclear. V was shortened by 10 bases and J by 1 base, with 13 bases between the two germline ends. The CDR3 has 13 residues. Germline V gene data show CDR1 as SNHLY and CDR2 as FYNNEI.

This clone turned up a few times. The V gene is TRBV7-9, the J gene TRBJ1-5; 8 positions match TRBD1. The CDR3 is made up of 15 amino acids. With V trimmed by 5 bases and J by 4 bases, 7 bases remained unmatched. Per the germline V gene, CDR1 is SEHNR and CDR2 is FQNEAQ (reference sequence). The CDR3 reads CASSPGQGFNQPQHF. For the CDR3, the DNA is TGTGCCAGCAGCCCCGGACAGGGTTTTAATCAGCCCCAGCATTTT.

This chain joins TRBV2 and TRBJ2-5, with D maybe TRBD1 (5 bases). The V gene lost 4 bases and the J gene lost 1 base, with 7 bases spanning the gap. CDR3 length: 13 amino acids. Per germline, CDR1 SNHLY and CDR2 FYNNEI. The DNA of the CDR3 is TGTGCCAGCAGTGTACAGGTCCAAGAGACCCAGTACTTC. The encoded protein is CASSVQVQETQYF. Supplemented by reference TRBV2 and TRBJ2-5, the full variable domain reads EPEVTQTPSHQVTQMGQEVILRCVPISNHLYFYWYRQILGQKVEFLVSFYNNEISEKSEIFDDQFSVERPDGSNFTLKIRSTKLEDSAMYFCASSVQVQETQYFGPGTRLLVL.

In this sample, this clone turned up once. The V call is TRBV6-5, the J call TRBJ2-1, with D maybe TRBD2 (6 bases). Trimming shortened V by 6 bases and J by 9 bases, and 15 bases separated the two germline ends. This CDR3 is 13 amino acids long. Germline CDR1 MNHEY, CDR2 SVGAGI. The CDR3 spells CASRYRLEGEQFF. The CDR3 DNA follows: TGTGCCAGCAGATACCGACTAGAGGGTGAGCAGTTCTTC.

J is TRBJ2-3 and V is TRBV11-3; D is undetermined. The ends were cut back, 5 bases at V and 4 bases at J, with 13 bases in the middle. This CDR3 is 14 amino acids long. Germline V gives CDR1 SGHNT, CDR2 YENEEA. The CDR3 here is CASSLRPVSDTQYF. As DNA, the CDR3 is TGTGCCAGCAGCCTAAGACCCGTGTCAGATACGCAGTATTTT.

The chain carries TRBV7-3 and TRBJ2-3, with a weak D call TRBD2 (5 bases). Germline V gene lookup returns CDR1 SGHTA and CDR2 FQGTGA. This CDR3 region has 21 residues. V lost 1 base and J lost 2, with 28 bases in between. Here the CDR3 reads CASSLKPPLSGSSTNTDTQYF. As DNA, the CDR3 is TGTGCCAGCAGCTTAAAGCCTCCACTGTCGGGAAGCTCCACAAACACAGATACGCAGTATTTT.

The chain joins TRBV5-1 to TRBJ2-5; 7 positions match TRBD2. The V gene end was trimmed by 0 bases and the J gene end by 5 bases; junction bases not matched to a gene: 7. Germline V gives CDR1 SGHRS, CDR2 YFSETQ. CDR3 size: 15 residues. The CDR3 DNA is TGCGCCAGCAGCTTGGCCGGGGGGTCTAGGGAGACCCAGTACTTC. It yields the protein CASSLAGGSRETQYF. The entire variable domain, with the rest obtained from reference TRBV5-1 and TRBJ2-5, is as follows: KAGVTQTPRYLIKTRGQQVTLSCSPISGHRSVSWYQQTPGQGLQFLFEYFSETQRNKGNFPGRFSGRQFSNSRSEMNVSTLELGDSALYLCASSLAGGSRETQYFGPGTRLLVL.

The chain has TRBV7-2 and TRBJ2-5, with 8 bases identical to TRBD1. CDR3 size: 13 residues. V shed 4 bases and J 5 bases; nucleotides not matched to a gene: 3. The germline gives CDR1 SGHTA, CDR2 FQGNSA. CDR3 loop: CASSWTGQETQYF. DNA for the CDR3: TGTGCCAGCAGCTGGACAGGGCAGGAGACCCAGTACTTC.

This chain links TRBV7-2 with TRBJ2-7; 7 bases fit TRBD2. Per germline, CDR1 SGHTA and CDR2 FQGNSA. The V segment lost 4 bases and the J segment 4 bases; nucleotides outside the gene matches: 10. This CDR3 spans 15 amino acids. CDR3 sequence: CASSSYPSAGYEQYF. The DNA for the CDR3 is TGTGCCAGCAGCTCCTACCCCTCAGCGGGATACGAGCAGTACTTC.

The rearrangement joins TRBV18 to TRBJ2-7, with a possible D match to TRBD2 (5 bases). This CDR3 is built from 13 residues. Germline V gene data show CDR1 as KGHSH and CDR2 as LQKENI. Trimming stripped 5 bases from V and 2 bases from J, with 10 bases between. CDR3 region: CASSTGSAYEQYF. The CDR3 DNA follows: TGTGCCAGCTCAACGGGGTCCGCCTACGAGCAGTACTTC.

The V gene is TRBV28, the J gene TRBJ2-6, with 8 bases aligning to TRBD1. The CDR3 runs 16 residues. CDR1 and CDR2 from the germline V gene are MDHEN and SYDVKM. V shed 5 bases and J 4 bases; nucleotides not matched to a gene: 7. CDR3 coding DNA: TGTGCCAGCAGTCCAAGGACAGGGCGCGGGGCCAACGTCCTGACTTTC. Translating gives CASSPRTGRGANVLTF.

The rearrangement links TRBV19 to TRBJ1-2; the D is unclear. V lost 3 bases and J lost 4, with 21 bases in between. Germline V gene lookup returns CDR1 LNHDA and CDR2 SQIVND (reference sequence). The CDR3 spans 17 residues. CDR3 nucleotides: TGTGCCAGTAGTATCGTGTTGAGGCGCTCGATGCGCTATGGCTACACCTTC. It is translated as CASSIVLRRSMRYGYTF.

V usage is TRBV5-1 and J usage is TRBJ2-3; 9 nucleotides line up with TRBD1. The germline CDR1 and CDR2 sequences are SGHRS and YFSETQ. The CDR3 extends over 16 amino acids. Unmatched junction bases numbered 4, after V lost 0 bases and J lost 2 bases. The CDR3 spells CASSLGQGVYTDTQYF. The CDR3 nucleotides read TGCGCCAGCAGCTTGGGACAGGGGGTTTACACAGATACGCAGTATTTT. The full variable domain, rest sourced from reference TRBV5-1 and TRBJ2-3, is KAGVTQTPRYLIKTRGQQVTLSCSPISGHRSVSWYQQTPGQGLQFLFEYFSETQRNKGNFPGRFSGRQFSNSRSEMNVSTLELGDSALYLCASSLGQGVYTDTQYFGPGTRLTVL.

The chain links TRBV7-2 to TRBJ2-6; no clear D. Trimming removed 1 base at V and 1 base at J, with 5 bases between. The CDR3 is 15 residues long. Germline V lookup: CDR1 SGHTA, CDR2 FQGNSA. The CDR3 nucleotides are TGTGCCAGCAGCTTAGTAGCTTCTGGGGCCAACGTCCTGACTTTC. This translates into CASSLVASGANVLTF.

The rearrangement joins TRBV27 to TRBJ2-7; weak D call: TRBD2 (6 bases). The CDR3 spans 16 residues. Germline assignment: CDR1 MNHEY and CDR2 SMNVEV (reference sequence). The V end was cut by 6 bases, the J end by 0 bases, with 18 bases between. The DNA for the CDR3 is TGTGCCAGCAGCCCTGGTGCGGGACGGAGCTCCTACGAGCAGTACTTC. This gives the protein CASSPGAGRSSYEQYF.

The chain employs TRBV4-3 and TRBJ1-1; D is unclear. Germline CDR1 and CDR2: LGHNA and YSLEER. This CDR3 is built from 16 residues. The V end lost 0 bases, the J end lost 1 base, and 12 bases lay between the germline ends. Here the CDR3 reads CASSQEWSISNTEAFF. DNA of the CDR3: TGCGCCAGCAGCCAAGAGTGGTCCATATCGAACACTGAAGCTTTCTTT.

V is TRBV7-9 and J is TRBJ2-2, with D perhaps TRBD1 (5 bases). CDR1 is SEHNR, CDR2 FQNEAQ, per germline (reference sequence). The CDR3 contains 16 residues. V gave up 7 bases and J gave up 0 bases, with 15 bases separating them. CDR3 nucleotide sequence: TGTGCCAGCAAGAGTAAGGACACCTCGAACACCGGGGAGCTGTTTTTT. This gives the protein CASKSKDTSNTGELFF. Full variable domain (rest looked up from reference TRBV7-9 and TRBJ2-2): DTGVSQNPRHKITKRGQNVTFRCDPISEHNRLYWYRQTLGQGPEFLTYFQNEAQLEKSRLLSDRFSAERPKGSFSTLEIQRTEQGDSAMYLCASKSKDTSNTGELFFGEGSRLTVL.

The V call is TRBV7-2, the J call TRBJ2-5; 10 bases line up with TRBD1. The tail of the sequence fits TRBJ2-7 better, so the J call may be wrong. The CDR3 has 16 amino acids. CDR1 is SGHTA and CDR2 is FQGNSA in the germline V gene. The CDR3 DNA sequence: TGTGCCAGCAGCTTCTCCTATGGACAGGGGGTCTACGAGCAGTACTTC. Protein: CASSFSYGQGVYEQYF.

The CDR3, as DNA: TGTGCCAGCTCACCAGACAGCACCGGGGAGCTGTTTTTT. Protein: CASSPDSTGELFF. J is TRBJ2-2 and V is TRBV18; D perhaps matches TRBD1 (5 bases). CDR3 length: 13 amino acids. The V end lost 2 bases, the J end lost 4 bases, and 5 bases lay between the germline ends. CDR1 KGHSH and CDR2 LQKENI come from the germline V gene.

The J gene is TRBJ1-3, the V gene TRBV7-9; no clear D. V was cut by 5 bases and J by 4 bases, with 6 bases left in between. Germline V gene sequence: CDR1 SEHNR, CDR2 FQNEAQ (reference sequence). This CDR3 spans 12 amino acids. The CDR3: CASSQTGNTIYF. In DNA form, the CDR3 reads TGTGCCAGCAGCCAGACAGGAAACACCATATATTTT.

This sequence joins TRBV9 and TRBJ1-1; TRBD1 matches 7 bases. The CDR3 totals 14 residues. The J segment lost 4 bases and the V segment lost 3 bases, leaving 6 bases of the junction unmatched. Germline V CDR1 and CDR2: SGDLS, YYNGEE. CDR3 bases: TGTGCCAGCAGCGGACAGGGTTTTGGCACTGAAGCTTTCTTT. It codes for CASSGQGFGTEAFF. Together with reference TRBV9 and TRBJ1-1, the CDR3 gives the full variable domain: DSGVTQTPKHLITATGQRVTLRCSPRSGDLSVYWYQQSLDQGLQFLIQYYNGEERAKGNILERFSAQQFPDLHSELNLSSLELGDSALYFCASSGQGFGTEAFFGQGTRLTVV.

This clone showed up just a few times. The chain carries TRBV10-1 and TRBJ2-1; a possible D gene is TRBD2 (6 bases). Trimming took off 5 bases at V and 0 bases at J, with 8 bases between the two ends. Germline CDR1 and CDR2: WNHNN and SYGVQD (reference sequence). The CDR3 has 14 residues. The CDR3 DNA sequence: TGCGCCAGCAGTAGCGGGTTCTCCTACAATGAGCAGTTCTTC. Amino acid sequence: CASSSGFSYNEQFF.

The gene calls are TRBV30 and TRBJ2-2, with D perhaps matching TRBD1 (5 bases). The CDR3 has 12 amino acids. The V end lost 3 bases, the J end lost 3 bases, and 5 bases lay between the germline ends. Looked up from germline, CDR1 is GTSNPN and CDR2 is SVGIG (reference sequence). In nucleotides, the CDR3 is TGTGCCTGGAGCAGGGACACCGGGGAGCTGTTTTTT. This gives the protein CAWSRDTGELFF.